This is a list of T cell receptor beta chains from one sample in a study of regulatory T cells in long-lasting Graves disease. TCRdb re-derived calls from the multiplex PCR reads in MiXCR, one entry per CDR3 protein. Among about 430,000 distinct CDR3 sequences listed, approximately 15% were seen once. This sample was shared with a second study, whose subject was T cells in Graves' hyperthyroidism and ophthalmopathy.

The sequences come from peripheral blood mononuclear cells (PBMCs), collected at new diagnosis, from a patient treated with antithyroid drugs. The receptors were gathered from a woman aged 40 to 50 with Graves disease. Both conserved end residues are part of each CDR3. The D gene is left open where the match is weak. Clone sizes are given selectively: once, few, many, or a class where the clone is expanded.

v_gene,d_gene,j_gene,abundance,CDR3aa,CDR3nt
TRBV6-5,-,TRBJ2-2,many,CASSFPGELFF,TGTGCCAGCAGTTTCCCCGGGGAGCTGTTTTTT
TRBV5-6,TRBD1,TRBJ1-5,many,CASSFGTGFDQPQHF,TGTGCCAGCAGCTTTGGGACAGGGTTCGATCAGCCCCAGCATTTT
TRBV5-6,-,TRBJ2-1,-,CASSLALGLSSYNEQFF,TGTGCCAGCAGCTTGGCCCTGGGTCTCAGCTCCTACAATGAGCAGTTCTTC
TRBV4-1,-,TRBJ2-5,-,CASRGTTQRGQYF,TGCGCCAGCAGAGGGACAACCCAAAGGGGCCAGTACTTC
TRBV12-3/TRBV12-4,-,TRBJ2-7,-,CASSLFGGGVSYEQYF,TGTGCCAGCAGTTTATTCGGAGGGGGTGTCTCCTACGAGCAGTACTTC
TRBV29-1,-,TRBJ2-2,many,CSVMSPGAGELFF,TGCAGCGTTATGTCCCCCGGGGCCGGGGAGCTGTTTTTT
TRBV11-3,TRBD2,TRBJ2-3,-,CASTGTSGLTDTQYF,TGTGCCAGCACCGGGACTAGCGGCCTCACAGATACGCAGTATTTT
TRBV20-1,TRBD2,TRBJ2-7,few,CSASGDYLGSYEQYF,TGCAGTGCTAGCGGGGACTACCTGGGCTCCTACGAGCAGTACTTC
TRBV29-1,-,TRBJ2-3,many,CSADVGDTDTQYF,TGCAGCGCCGATGTGGGGGACACAGATACGCAGTATTTT
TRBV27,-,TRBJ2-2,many,CASSWAGYTGELFF,TGTGCCAGCAGTTGGGCAGGGTACACCGGGGAGCTGTTTTTT
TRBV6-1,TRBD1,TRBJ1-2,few,CASSAVGGTGGLGYTF,TGTGCCAGCAGTGCAGTAGGGGGGACAGGGGGCCTTGGCTACACCTTC
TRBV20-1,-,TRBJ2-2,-,CSASRQTNTGELFF,TGCAGTGCTAGCAGGCAGACGAACACCGGGGAGCTGTTTTTT
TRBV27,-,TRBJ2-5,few,CASSLSIGGGETQYF,TGTGCCAGCAGTTTATCCATAGGGGGTGGCGAGACCCAGTACTTC
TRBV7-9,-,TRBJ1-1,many,CASSPSLFEAFF,TGTGCCAGCAGCCCTTCCCTCTTTGAAGCTTTCTTT
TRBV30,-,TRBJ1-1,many,CAWSRQANTEAFF,TGTGCCTGGAGTAGACAGGCGAACACTGAAGCTTTCTTT
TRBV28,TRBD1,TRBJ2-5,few,CASRDGGQGDLETQYF,TGTGCCAGCAGGGATGGGGGACAGGGGGATTTAGAGACCCAGTACTTC
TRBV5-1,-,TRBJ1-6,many,CASSLGGRSNSPLHF,TGCGCCAGCAGCTTGGGCGGCAGGAGTAATTCACCCCTCCACTTT
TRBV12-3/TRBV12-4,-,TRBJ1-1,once,CASSLALRQEAFF,TGTGCCAGCAGTTTAGCGCTGAGACAGGAAGCTTTCTTT
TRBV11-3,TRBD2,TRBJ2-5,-,CASSLAGMGETQYF,TGTGCCAGCAGCCTAGCGGGAATGGGGGAGACCCAGTACTTC
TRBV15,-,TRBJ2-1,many,CATSRSFLGQFF,TGTGCCACCAGCAGATCCTTTCTAGGGCAGTTCTTC
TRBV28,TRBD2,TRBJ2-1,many,CASIKGGASGSNEQFF,TGTGCCAGCATTAAAGGGGGGGCTAGCGGGAGCAATGAGCAGTTCTTC
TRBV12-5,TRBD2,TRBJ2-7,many,CASGLGGRDYEQYF,TGTGCTAGTGGTTTGGGCGGGAGGGACTACGAGCAGTACTTC
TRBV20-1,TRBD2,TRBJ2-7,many,CSAPGLAGGAEQYF,TGCAGTGCCCCTGGACTAGCGGGAGGGGCCGAGCAGTACTTC
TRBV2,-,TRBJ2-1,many,CASSEGLAASYNEQFF,TGTGCCAGCAGTGAGGGTTTAGCGGCATCCTACAATGAGCAGTTCTTC
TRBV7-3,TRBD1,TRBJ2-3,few,CASSIRGGPTDTQYF,TGTGCCAGCAGCATCCGAGGGGGCCCCACAGATACGCAGTATTTT
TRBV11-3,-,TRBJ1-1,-,CASSFGGVLGEAFF,TGTGCCAGCAGCTTCGGGGGAGTGCTCGGTGAAGCTTTCTTT
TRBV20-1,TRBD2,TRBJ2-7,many,CSARDPSGSDYEQYF,TGCAGTGCTAGGGATCCTAGCGGGAGTGATTACGAGCAGTACTTC
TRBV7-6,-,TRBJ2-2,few,CASSSGRVAGELFF,TGTGCCAGCAGCTCGGGCAGGGTTGCCGGGGAGCTGTTTTTT
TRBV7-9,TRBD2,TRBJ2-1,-,CASSLGAGVSNEQFF,TGTGCCAGCAGCTTAGGAGCGGGAGTCTCCAATGAGCAGTTCTTC
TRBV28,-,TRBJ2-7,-,CASSPWTATSSYEQYF,TGTGCCAGCAGTCCTTGGACTGCCACTAGCTCCTACGAGCAGTACTTC
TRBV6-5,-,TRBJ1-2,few,CASSYSQGSRYGYTF,TGTGCCAGCAGTTACAGCCAGGGATCTCGGTATGGCTACACCTTC
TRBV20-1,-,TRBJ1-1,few,CSATPRQGMNTEAFF,TGCAGTGCTACCCCCCGTCAGGGCATGAACACTGAAGCTTTCTTT
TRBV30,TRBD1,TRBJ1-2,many,CAADRTESYGYTF,TGTGCGGCGGACAGGACAGAGTCCTATGGCTACACCTTC
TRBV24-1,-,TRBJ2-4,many,CATSARAKNIQYF,TGTGCCACCAGTGCTCGGGCCAAAAACATTCAGTACTTC
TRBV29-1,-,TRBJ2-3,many,CSVEAGTDTQYF,TGCAGCGTTGAAGCGGGCACAGATACGCAGTATTTT